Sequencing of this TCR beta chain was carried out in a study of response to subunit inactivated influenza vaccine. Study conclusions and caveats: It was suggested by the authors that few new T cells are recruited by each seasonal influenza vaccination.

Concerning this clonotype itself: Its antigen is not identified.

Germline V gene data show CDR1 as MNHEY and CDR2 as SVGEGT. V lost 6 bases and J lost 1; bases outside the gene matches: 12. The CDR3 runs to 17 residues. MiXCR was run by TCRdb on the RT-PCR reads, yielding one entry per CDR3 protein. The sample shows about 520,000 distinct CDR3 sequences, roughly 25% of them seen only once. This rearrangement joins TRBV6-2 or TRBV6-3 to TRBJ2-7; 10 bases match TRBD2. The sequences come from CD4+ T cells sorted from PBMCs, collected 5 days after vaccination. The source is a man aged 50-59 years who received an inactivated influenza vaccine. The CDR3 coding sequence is TGTGCCAGCAGCCGGCACCGGACAGCGGGGGGGTCCTACGAGCAGTACTTC. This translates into CASSRHRTAGGSYEQYF.